Included here is one T cell receptor beta chain sequence, with context. This sample stems from a study of shared clonotypes between healthy human individuals. Looking at the study overall: Researchers assigned three CD4 naive, three CD4 memory, two CD8 naive and one CD8 memory plate to each donor.

Germline CDR1 is SGHRS and CDR2 is YFSETQ. This CDR3 has 15 residues. After removal of 7 bases from V and 7 bases from J, the junction contained 15 bases not matched to a gene. Researchers partitioned CD4+ cells into CD45RA+ naive and CD45RA-negative memory subsets. Deep-level running was used for the assay. TCRdb keeps only in-frame clones here, not all; method: immunoSEQ multiplex PCR. The table records under 2,500,000 clones, nearly 97% of them present only once. The chain links TRBV5-1 to TRBJ1-1, with TRBD1 identical over 8 bases. Sequencing was done on a sample of naive CD4+ T cells sorted from blood. Documented subset: CD45RA+ positively selected. This TCR came from a man younger than 35 in good health. The CDR3: CASRIGQGASFEAFF. The CDR3, as DNA: TGCGCCAGCCGAATAGGGCAGGGGGCCTCCTTTGAAGCTTTCTTT.